This TCR beta chain emerged from a study of CD4 T cells in relation to SARS-CoV-2 and coronaviruses. Before the COVID-19 pandemic, during about 2010-2018, CD4+ T cells were taken from unexposed donors. CD4+ T cells were isolated from the cells after about ten days of culture. The V gene's germline CDR1 is MNHEY and CDR2 SVGEGT. The CDR3 runs to 17 residues. The J segment lost 3 bases and the V segment lost 0 bases, leaving 7 bases of the junction unmatched. Sequenced by immunoSEQ multiplex PCR; TCRdb stores in-frame clones only, minus some. The sample contains roughly 11,000 clones, around 84% of which appear only once. Worth noting for this clone: Antigen unknown.

The clonotype originates from a human donor in good health. Sequences were obtained from CD4+ T cells from PBMCs, cultured in vitro. J is TRBJ2-2 and V is TRBV6-2 or TRBV6-3; 7 nucleotides line up with TRBD2. CDR3 sequence: CASSYSAREPYTGELFF. CDR3 nucleotides: TGTGCCAGCAGTTACTCGGCGCGGGAGCCGTACACCGGGGAGCTGTTTTTT.